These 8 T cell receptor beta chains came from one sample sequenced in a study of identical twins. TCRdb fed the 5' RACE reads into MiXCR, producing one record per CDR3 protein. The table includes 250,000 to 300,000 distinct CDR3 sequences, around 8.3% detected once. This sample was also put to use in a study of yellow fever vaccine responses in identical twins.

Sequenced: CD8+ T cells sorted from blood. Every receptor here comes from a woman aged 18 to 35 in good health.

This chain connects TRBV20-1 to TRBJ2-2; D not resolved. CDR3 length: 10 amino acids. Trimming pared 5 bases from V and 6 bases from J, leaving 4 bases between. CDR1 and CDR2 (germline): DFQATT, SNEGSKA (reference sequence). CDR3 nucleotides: TGCAGTGCTGGGTCCGGGGAGCTGTTTTTT. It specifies CSAGSGELFF.

The DNA for the CDR3 is TGTGCCAGCAGCTTGGTGGGGGCGGGCGAGACCCAGTACTTC. Its protein is CASSLVGAGETQYF. The V gene is TRBV7-2, the J gene TRBJ2-5, with D perhaps matching TRBD1 (6 bases). The CDR3 is made up of 14 amino acids. Germline loops: CDR1 SGHTA, CDR2 FQGNSA. The ends were cut back, 3 bases at V and 5 bases at J, with 13 bases in the middle.

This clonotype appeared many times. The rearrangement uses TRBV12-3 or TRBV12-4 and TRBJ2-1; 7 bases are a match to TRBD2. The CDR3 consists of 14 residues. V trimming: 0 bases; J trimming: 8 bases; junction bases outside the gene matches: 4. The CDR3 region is CASSLAGGPHEQFF. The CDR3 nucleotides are TGTGCCAGCAGTTTAGCGGGAGGGCCTCATGAGCAGTTCTTC.

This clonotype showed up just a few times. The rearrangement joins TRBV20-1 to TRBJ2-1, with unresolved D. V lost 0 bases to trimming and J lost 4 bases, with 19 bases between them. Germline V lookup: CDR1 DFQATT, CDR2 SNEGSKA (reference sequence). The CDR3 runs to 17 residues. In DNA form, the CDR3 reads TGCAGTGCTAGAGATATAAAGGGTGCAGGAGTATACAATGAGCAGTTCTTC. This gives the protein CSARDIKGAGVYNEQFF.

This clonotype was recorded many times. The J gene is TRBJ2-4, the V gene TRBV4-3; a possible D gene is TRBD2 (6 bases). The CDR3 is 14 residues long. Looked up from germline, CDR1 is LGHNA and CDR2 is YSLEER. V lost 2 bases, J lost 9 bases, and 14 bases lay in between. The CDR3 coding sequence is TGCGCCAGCAGCCAATCAGCTAGCGTTTTCATTCAGTACTTC. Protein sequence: CASSQSASVFIQYF.

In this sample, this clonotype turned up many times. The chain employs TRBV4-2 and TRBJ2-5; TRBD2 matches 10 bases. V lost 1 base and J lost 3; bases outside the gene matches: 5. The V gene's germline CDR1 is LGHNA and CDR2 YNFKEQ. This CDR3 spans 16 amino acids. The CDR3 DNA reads TGTGCCAGCAGCCAAGCGCTAGCGGGAGTGGAAGAGACCCAGTACTTC. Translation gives CASSQALAGVEETQYF.

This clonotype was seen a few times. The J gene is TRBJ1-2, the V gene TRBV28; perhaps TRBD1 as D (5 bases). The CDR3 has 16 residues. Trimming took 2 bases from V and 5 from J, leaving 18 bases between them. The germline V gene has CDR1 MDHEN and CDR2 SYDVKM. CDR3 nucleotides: TGTGCCAGCAGTTTAGGTGACAGCCCCGGGAAGTATGGCTACACCTTC. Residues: CASSLGDSPGKYGYTF.

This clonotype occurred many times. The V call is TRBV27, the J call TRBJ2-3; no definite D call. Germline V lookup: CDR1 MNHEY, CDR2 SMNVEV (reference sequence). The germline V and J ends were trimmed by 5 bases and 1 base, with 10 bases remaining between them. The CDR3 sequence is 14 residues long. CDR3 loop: CASSGVGRTDTQYF. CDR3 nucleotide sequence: TGTGCCAGCAGTGGGGTCGGGCGCACAGATACGCAGTATTTT.